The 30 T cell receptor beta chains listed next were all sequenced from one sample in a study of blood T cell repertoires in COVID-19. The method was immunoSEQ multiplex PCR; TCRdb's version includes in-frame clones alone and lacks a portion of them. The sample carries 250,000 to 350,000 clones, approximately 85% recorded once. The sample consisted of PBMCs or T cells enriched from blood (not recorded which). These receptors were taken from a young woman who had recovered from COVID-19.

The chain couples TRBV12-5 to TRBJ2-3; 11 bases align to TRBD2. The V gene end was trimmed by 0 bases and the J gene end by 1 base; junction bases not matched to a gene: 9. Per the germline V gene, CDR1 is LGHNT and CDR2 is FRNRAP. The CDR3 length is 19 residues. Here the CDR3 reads CASGLVAQLAGARTDTQYF. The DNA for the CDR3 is TGTGCTAGTGGTTTGGTGGCCCAACTAGCGGGGGCCCGCACAGATACGCAGTATTTT. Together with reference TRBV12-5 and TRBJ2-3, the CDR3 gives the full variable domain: DARVTQTPRHKVTEMGQEVTMRCQPILGHNTVFWYRQTMMQGLELLAYFRNRAPLDDSGMPKDRFSAEMPDATLATLKIQPSEPRDSAVYFCASGLVAQLAGARTDTQYFGPGTRLTVL.

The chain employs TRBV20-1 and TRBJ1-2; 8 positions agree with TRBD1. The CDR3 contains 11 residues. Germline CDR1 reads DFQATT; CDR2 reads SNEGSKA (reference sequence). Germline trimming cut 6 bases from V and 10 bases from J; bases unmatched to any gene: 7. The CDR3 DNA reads TGCAGTGCCCGGACAGGGCCGACCTACACCTTC. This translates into CSARTGPTYTF.

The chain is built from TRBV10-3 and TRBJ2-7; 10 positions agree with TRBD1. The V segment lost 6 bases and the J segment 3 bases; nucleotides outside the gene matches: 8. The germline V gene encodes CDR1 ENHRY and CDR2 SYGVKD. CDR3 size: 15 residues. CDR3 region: CAISPMDRGFYEQYF. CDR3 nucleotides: TGTGCCATCAGCCCTATGGACAGGGGGTTCTACGAGCAGTACTTC.

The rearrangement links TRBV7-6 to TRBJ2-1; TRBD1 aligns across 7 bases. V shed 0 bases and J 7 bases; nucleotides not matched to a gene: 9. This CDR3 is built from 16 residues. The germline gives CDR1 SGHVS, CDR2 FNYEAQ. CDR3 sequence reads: CASSLALQGFPNEQFF. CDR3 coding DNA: TGTGCCAGCAGCTTAGCGCTACAGGGGTTCCCTAATGAGCAGTTCTTC.

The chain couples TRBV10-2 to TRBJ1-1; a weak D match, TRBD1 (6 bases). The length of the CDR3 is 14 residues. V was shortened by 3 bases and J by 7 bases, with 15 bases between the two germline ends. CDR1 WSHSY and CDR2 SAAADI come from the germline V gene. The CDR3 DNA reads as TGCGCCAGCAGTGAAGCGGAGGACAGATATGAAGCTTTCTTT. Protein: CASSEAEDRYEAFF.

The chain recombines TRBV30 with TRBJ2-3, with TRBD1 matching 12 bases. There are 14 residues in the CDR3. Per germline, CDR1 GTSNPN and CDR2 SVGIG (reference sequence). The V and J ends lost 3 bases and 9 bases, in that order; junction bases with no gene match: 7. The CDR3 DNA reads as TGTGCCTGGAGGGGGACAGGGGGCGCCGGGACGCAGTATTTT. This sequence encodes CAWRGTGGAGTQYF.

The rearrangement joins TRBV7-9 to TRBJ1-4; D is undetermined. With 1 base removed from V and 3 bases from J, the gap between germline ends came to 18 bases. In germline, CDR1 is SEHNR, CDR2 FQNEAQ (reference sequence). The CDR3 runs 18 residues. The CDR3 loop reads CASSLGLREGGSNEKLFF. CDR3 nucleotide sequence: TGTGCCAGCAGCTTAGGACTCAGAGAAGGCGGGTCTAATGAAAAACTGTTTTTT.

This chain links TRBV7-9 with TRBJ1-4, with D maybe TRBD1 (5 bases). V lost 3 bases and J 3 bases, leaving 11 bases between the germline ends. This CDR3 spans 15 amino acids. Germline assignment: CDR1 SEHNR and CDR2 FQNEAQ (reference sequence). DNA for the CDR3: TGTGCCAGCAGCTTTGTGGGGGGTCCTAATGAAAAACTGTTTTTT. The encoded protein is CASSFVGGPNEKLFF.

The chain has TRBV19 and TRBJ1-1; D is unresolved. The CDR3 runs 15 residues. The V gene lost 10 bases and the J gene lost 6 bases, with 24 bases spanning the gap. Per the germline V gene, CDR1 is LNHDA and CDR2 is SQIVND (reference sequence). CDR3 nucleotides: TGTGCCACCCGAAAAGGGCGGGATGGCCTTTCTGAAGCTTTCTTT. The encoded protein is CATRKGRDGLSEAFF. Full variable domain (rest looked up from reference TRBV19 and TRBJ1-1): DGGITQSPKYLFRKEGQNVTLSCEQNLNHDAMYWYRQDPGQGLRLIYYSQIVNDFQKGDIAEGYSVSREKKESFPLTVTSAQKNPTAFYLCATRKGRDGLSEAFFGQGTRLTVV.

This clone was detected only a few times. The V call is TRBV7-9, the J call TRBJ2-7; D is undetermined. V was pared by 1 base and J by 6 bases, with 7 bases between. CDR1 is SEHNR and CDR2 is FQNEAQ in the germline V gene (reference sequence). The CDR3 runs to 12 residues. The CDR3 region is CASSLEKREQYF. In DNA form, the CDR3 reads TGTGCCAGCAGCTTAGAAAAGCGCGAGCAGTACTTC.

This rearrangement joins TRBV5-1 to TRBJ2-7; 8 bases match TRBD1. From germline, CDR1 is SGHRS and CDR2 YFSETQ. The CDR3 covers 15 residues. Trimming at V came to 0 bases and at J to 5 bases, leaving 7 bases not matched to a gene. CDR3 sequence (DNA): TGCGCCAGCAGCTTGGTCGGACAGGGAAAACACGAGCAGTACTTC. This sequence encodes CASSLVGQGKHEQYF.

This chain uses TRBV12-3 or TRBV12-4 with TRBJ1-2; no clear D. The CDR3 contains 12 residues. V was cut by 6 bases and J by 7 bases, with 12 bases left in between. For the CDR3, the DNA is TGTGCCAGCAGCCCGGTAGGGAGTGGCTACACCTTC. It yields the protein CASSPVGSGYTF.

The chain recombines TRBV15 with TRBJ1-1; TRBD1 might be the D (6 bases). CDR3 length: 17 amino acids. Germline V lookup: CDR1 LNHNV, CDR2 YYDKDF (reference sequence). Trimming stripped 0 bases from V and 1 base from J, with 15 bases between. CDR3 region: CATSRDGYRDTNTEAFF. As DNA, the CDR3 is TGTGCCACCAGCAGAGACGGTTACAGGGACACGAACACTGAAGCTTTCTTT.

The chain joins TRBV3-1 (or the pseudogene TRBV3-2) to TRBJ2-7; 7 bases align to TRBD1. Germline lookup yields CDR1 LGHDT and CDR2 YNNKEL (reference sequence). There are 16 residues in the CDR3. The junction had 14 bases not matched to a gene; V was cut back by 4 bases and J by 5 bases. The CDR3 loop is CASSPRLQQGIDEQYF. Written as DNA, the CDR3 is TGTGCCAGCAGCCCTAGACTCCAACAGGGGATCGACGAGCAGTACTTC.

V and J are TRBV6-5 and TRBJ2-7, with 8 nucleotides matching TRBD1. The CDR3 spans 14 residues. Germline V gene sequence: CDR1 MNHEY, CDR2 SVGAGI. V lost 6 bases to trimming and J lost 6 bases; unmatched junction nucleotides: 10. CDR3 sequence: CASRDDRGRFEQYF. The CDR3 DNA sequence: TGTGCCAGCAGAGACGACAGGGGACGTTTCGAGCAGTACTTC.

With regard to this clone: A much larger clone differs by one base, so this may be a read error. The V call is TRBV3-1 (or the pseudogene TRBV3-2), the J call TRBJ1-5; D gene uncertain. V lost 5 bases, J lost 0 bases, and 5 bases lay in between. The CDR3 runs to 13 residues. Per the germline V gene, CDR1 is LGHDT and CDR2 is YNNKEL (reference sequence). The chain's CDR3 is CASSFYSNQPQHF. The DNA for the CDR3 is TGTGCCAGCAGCTTCTATAGCAATCAGCCCCAGCATTTT.

CDR3 loop: CASSLKNSGRADTGELFF. CDR3 nucleotides: TGTGCCAGCAGCTTAAAAAATAGCGGGAGGGCCGACACCGGGGAGCTGTTTTTT. The rearrangement joins TRBV7-3 to TRBJ2-2, with 11 bases aligning to TRBD2. This CDR3 has 18 amino acids. Germline CDR1 SGHTA, CDR2 FQGTGA. V lost 1 base and J lost 3; bases outside the gene matches: 7.

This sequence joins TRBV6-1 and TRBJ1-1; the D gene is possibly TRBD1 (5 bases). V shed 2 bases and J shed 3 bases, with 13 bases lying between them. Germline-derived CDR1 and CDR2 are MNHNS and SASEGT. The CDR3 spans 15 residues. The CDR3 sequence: CASSERVGADTEAFF. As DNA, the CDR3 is TGTGCCAGCAGTGAACGTGTAGGGGCCGACACTGAAGCTTTCTTT.

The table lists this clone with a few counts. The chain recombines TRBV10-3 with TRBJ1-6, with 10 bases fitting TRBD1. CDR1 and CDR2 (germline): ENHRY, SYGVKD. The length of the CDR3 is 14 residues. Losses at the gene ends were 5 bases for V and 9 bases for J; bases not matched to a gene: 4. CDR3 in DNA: TGTGCCATCAGTCCGGGACAGGGGTTTTCACCCCTCCACTTT. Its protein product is CAISPGQGFSPLHF.

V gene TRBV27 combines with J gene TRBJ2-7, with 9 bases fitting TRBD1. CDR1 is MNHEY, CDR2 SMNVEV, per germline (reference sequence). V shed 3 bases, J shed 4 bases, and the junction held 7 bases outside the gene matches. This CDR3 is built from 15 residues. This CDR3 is CASSLGTGISYEQYF. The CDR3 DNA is TGTGCCAGCAGTTTGGGGACAGGGATTTCGTACGAGCAGTACTTC.

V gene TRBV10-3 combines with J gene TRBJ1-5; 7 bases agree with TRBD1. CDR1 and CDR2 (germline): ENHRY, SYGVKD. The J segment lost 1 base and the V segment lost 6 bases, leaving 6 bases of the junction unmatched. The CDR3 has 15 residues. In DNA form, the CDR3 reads TGTGCCATCAGGAGGGACAGTAACAGCAATCAGCCCCAGCATTTT. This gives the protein CAIRRDSNSNQPQHF.

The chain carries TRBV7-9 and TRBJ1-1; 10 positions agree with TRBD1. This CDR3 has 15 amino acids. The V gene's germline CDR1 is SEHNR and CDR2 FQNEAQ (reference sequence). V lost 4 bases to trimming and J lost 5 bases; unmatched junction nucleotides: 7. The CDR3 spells CASSSRTGGGTEAFF. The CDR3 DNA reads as TGTGCCAGCAGCTCCCGGACAGGGGGAGGTACTGAAGCTTTCTTT.

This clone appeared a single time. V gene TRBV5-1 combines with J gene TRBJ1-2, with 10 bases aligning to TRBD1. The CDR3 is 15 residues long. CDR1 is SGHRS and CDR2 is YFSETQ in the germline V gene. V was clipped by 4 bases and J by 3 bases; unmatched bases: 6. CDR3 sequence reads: CASSIGQGVYYGYTF. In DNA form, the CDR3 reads TGCGCCAGCAGCATCGGACAGGGGGTCTACTATGGCTACACCTTC.

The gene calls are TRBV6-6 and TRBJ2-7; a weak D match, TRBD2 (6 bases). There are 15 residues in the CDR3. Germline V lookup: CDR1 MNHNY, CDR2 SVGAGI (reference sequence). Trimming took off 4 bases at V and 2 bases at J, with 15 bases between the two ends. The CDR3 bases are TGTGCCAGCAGTTCGGGGGAACAGGTGGCCTACGAGCAGTACTTC. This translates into CASSSGEQVAYEQYF.

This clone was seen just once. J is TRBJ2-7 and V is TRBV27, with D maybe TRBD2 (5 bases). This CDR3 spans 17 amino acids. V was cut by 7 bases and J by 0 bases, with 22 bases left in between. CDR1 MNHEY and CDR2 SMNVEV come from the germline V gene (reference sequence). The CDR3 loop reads CASTSRRETQASYEQYF. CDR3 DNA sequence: TGTGCCAGCACCTCCCGACGGGAAACCCAAGCCTCCTACGAGCAGTACTTC.

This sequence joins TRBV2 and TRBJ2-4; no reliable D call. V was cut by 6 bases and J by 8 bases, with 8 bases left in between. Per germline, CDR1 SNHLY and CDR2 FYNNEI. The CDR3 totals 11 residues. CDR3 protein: CASRISDIQYF. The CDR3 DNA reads TGTGCCAGCAGGATTAGTGACATTCAGTACTTC.

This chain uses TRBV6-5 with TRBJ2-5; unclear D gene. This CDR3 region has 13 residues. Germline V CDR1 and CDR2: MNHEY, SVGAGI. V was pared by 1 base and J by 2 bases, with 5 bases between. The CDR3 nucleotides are TGTGCCAGCAGTTACTGGGCTCAAGAGACCCAGTACTTC. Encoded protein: CASSYWAQETQYF.

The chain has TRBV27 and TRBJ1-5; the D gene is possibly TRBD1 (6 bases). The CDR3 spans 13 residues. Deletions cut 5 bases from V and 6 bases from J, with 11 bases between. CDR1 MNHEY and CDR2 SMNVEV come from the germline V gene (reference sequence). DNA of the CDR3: TGTGCCAGCAGTAAACAGGGTGGTCAGCCCCAGCATTTT. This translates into CASSKQGGQPQHF.

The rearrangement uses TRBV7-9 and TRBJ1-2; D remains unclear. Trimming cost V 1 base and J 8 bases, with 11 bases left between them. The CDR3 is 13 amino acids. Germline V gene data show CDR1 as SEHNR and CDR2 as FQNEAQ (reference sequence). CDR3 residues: CASSLGRGEGYTF. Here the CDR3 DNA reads TGTGCCAGCAGCTTAGGACGGGGAGAAGGCTACACCTTC.

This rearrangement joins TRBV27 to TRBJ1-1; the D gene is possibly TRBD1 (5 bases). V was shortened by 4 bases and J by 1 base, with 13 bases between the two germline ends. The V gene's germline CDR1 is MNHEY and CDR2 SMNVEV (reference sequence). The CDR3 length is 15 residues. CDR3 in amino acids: CASSWEGFGNTEAFF. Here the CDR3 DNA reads TGTGCCAGCAGTTGGGAGGGGTTCGGGAACACTGAAGCTTTCTTT.